This T cell receptor (beta chain) was documented in a study of OX40 agonist ivuxolimab in advanced cancers. In the study overall: At doses from 0.01 to 10 mg/kg, patients were given intravenous ivuxolimab every 2 weeks.

In this sample, this clone turned up a few times. This CDR3 is also generated by other DNA sequences in the sample. This CDR3 region has 15 residues. V was pared by 2 bases and J by 5 bases, with 7 bases of the junction left unmatched. Germline V gene sequence: CDR1 SGHTA, CDR2 FQGTGA. Patients had blood sampled at baseline and again on cycle 4 day 1 and cycle 7 day 1. Here immunoSEQ multiplex PCR was the method, and the copy in TCRdb shows in-frame clones only, minus some. The sample has 95,000 to 100,000 clones, roughly four fifths seen once. The sequenced sample was CD4+ or CD8+ T cells sorted from blood, obtained in a trial of the OX40 agonist ivuxolimab. The V call is TRBV7-3, the J call TRBJ2-5, with TRBD2 matching over 8 bases. The TCR sequence derives from an adult with an advanced solid tumor such as melanoma, head and neck, liver or kidney cancer. The CDR3 protein is CASSLGGRGAETQYF. The CDR3 DNA is TGTGCCAGCAGCTTAGGTGGGCGGGGGGCCGAGACCCAGTACTTC.